This TCR beta chain was captured in a study of T cells in Graves' hyperthyroidism and ophthalmopathy. Study results and caveats: In validation, the model predicted ophthalmopathy. These predictions came a median approximately 6.5 months before onset.

The investigators amplified TCR beta CDR3 regions from RNA transcripts. With the HTBI primer set, the TCR CDR3 went through a first round of RT-PCR. TCRdb analysed the multiplex PCR reads with MiXCR anew, one entry per CDR3 protein. The table records about 360,000 distinct CDR3 sequences, less than 15% of them present only once. Graves' hyperthyroidism showing no ophthalmopathy progression within 18 months was considered stable. Uncontrolled infection, other autoimmune disease, pregnancy or lactation barred patients from enrollment. The V gene's germline CDR1 is SNHLY and CDR2 FYNNEI. Trimming pared 4 bases from V and 9 bases from J, leaving 13 bases between. The CDR3 is 13 amino acids. This clonotype was seen many times. Its antigen is still unknown.

The gene calls are TRBV2 and TRBJ2-1; the D is unclear. The receptor's source is a woman in her late teens or twenties with Graves' hyperthyroidism. The sequenced sample was blood. The CDR3 is CASSAGPFGEQFF. As DNA, the CDR3 is TGTGCCAGCAGTGCCGGACCCTTCGGTGAGCAGTTCTTC.